What follows describes a single T cell receptor beta chain. Antigen: not known. This CDR3 contains 14 residues. Germline values: CDR1 SQVTM, CDR2 ANQGSEA. V dropped 4 bases and J dropped 6 bases, with 15 bases sitting between them. The data derive from a study of cytomegalovirus exposure and HLA in healthy donors. Whole-study findings and limits: For most TCR sequences rarity was the rule, although some public TCRs occurred in many donors. TCR beta chains numbering approximately 150 were designated cytomegalovirus-associated.

TCRdb keeps only in-frame clones here, not all; method: immunoSEQ multiplex PCR. The repertoire holds more than 90,000 clones, with roughly nine tenths as singletons. The sequence came from a young man in good health and CMV-seropositive. The sequencing input was PBMCs. The genes are TRBV29-1 and TRBJ2-2; D might be TRBD2 (6 bases). The DNA for the CDR3 is TGCAGCGTTGCCCCCGGAGGGGCGGCCGGGGAGCTGTTTTTT. Protein sequence: CSVAPGGAAGELFF.